This T cell receptor (beta chain) was recorded in a study of blood T cell repertoires in COVID-19. Study context: COVID-19 samples from acute and convalescent phases originated in the United States, Italy and Spain. Sample material is recorded as cDNA or gDNA derived from T cells, B-cell-depleted T cells, or PBMCs.

In germline, CDR1 is SGHAT, CDR2 FQNNGV. Losses at the gene ends were 4 bases for V and 0 bases for J; bases not matched to a gene: 8. CDR3 length: 16 residues. Authors' processing steps: Nucleated cell counts were estimated from reference gene primer amplification. Sequencing was performed with immunoSEQ multiplex PCR; in TCRdb, only in-frame clones are kept and a portion is missing. The V and J calls and clone size are taken from that table; D and trimming were inferred from the DNA. The table has 200,000 to 250,000 clones, 70% to 90% seen once. This receptor was identified in a human donor in a cohort sampled during active COVID-19. This rearrangement joins TRBV11-2 to TRBJ2-7; 8 bases map to TRBD1. The source material was peripheral blood. CDR3 sequence: CASSSSTGGSSYEQYF. CDR3 nucleotide sequence: TGTGCCAGCAGCTCCAGCACAGGGGGGAGCTCCTACGAGCAGTACTTC. The full variable domain, with the rest looked up from reference TRBV11-2 and TRBJ2-7, is EAGVAQSPRYKIIEKRQSVAFWCNPISGHATLYWYQQILGQGPKLLIQFQNNGVVDDSQLPKDRFSAERLKGVDSTLKIQPAKLEDSAVYLCASSSSTGGSSYEQYFGPGTRLTVT.